The text below deals with one T cell receptor beta chain. Assay: immunoSEQ multiplex PCR; the TCRdb copy retains only in-frame clones and omits some. The sample consists of tens of thousands of clones, around four fifths of them appearing once. Germline V gene data show CDR1 as MNHEY and CDR2 as SVGAGI. The trim removed 5 bases at V and 6 bases at J, leaving 9 bases unmatched. The CDR3 is 14 residues long. This record belongs to a study of blood T cell repertoires in COVID-19. Study in general: Sources were T cells, B-cell-depleted T cells, or PBMCs; the material itself was cDNA or gDNA.

V and J are TRBV6-5 and TRBJ1-2, with 7 positions matching TRBD1. This TCR derives from a man between 50 and 59 years old with active COVID-19. Sequencing was performed on peripheral blood. In DNA, the CDR3 is TGTGCCAGCAGTAACACTTTCGACAGGGATGGCTACACCTTC. Translated, it gives CASSNTFDRDGYTF.